The present T cell receptor beta chain was sequenced within a study of T cells in Graves' hyperthyroidism and ophthalmopathy. Study at large: Peripheral blood was drawn at first diagnosis, prior to all treatment.

CDR3 size: 15 residues. The junction had 4 bases not matched to a gene; V was cut back by 3 bases and J by 5 bases. Germline assignment: CDR1 SNHLY and CDR2 FYNNEI. This clonotype showed up just a few times. RNA transcripts served as the template for amplifying TCR beta CDR3 regions. First-round RT-PCR targeting the TCR CDR3 was performed with the HTBI primer set. TCRdb independently ran MiXCR on the multiplex PCR reads; one entry per CDR3 protein. In the table there are around 600,000 distinct CDR3 sequences, approximately 16% of which are singletons. In making diagnoses, clinical symptoms, serum thyroxine and TRAb, thyroid ultrasound and orbital computed tomography were all used.

Input material: blood. The V call is TRBV2, the J call TRBJ1-5; TRBD1 aligns across 10 bases. This TCR was recovered from a woman in her 40s with Graves' ophthalmopathy. The CDR3 DNA reads as TGTGCCAGCAGTGACCTGACAGGGGGCGATCAGCCCCAGCATTTT. Encoded protein: CASSDLTGGDQPQHF.